The rows below give T cell receptor beta chains drawn from one sample of a study of CD8+ T cells in alopecia areata. Data came from immunoSEQ multiplex PCR; TCRdb stores just in-frame clones and leaves some out. Here the sample spans roughly 180,000 clones, 55% to 70% being singletons. The starting material was CD4+ T cells sorted from blood, obtained at week 4, from a patient treated with tofacitinib. The receptors were gathered from a human donor with alopecia areata. Both conserved end residues are part of each CDR3. The D gene is left open where the match is weak. Clone sizes are given selectively: once, few, many, or a class where the clone is expanded.

clone_size d_call j_call v_call cdr3_nt cdr3_aa
NA TRBD1 TRBJ2-5 TRBV5-4 TGTGCCAGCACCACAGGACAGGGGATATTTGGGAAAGAGACCCAGTACTTC CASTTGQGIFGKETQYF
NA NA TRBJ1-1 TRBV29-1 TGCAGCGTCGCCGACGGGATGTCAGGAGCTTTCTTT CSVADGMSGAFF
NA TRBD1 TRBJ2-5 TRBV7-9 TGTGCCAGCAGCCTGGGACAGGGGCGCGCGCAAGAGACCCAGTACTTC CASSLGQGRAQETQYF
NA NA TRBJ1-6 TRBV7-2 TGTGCCAGCAGCTTGCGGAATTCACCCCTCCACTTT CASSLRNSPLHF
NA TRBD1 TRBJ1-2 TRBV29-1 TGCAGCGTGGGGACAGGGTACGGCTACACCTTC CSVGTGYGYTF
NA NA TRBJ2-5 TRBV7-2 TGTGCCAGCAGCTTTCAACTCCCCCAAGAGACCCAGTACTTC CASSFQLPQETQYF
few NA TRBJ1-3 TRBV18 TGTGCCAGCTCACCCCATCCGGGGGACTCTGGAAACACCATATATTTT CASSPHPGDSGNTIYF
NA TRBD2 TRBJ2-3 TRBV30 TGTGCCTGGAGTGTACTAGCGGGGACTACAGATACGCAGTATTTT CAWSVLAGTTDTQYF
NA NA TRBJ2-1 TRBV23-1 TGCGCCAGCAGTGGAGAGACCCCCCGGTCGCAGTTCTTC CASSGETPRSQFF
NA NA TRBJ1-2 TRBV27 TGTGCCAGCAGTTTGTACAGTACACGCGGCTACACCTTC CASSLYSTRGYTF
NA NA TRBJ2-5 TRBV29-1 TGCAGCGTTGACAGGGTTGGAGAGACCCAGTACTTC CSVDRVGETQYF
once NA TRBJ1-1 TRBV2 TGTGCCAGCCAAGGAGACGCTGAAGCTTTCTTT CASQGDAEAFF